The source of this T cell receptor (beta chain) is a study of response to subunit inactivated influenza vaccine. From the RT-PCR reads, TCRdb called clonotypes with MiXCR, one entry per CDR3 protein. Seen here are about 190,000 distinct CDR3 sequences, approximately 15% observed once, and the top ten hold 26%. V shed 1 base and J shed 1 base, with 9 bases lying between them. The CDR3 is 15 residues long. The germline V gene has CDR1 SGHRS and CDR2 YFSETQ. In its sample, this clonotype was seen many times. The antigen remains unidentified. Overall study results and limits: That few new T cells are recruited by each seasonal influenza vaccination was the authors' suggestion.

This TCR was recovered from a man in his fifties or sixties who received an inactivated influenza vaccine. This specimen consisted of CD8+ T cells sorted from PBMCs, obtained more than 4 days after vaccination. This chain connects TRBV5-1 to TRBJ2-1; TRBD1 is a possible D gene (6 bases). The CDR3 spells CASSLTDRSYNEQFF. The CDR3 DNA reads as TGCGCCAGCAGCTTGACGGACAGATCCTACAATGAGCAGTTCTTC. The full variable domain, with the rest looked up from reference TRBV5-1 and TRBJ2-1, is KAGVTQTPRYLIKTRGQQVTLSCSPISGHRSVSWYQQTPGQGLQFLFEYFSETQRNKGNFPGRFSGRQFSNSRSEMNVSTLELGDSALYLCASSLTDRSYNEQFFGPGTRLTVL.